This TCR beta chain was sequenced during a study of T cell repertoires in cytomegalovirus infection. Only a few counts were recorded for this clonotype. What it recognizes is unknown. Each CDR3 protein gets one entry after TCRdb re-called the reads with MiXCR. The sample gives a few hundred thousand distinct CDR3 sequences, under 20% of which show up once; approximately 12% is in the top ten. Findings of the study overall: HLA-C-restricted CMV-specific TCR beta clonotypes were dominant in the ex vivo response.

The length of the CDR3 is 16 residues. V lost 6 bases to trimming and J lost 9 bases; unmatched junction nucleotides: 10. The sequence was collected from a human donor in good health (CMV status not recorded). Some clones in this sample may be carry-over from other donors' samples. The chain uses TRBV12-3 or TRBV12-4 and TRBJ2-1; 14 nucleotides agree with TRBD2. Input material: PBMCs. The CDR3 loop reads CASRFRLAGGPGEQFF. As DNA, the CDR3 is TGTGCCAGCAGATTCCGACTAGCGGGGGGGCCGGGTGAGCAGTTCTTC.